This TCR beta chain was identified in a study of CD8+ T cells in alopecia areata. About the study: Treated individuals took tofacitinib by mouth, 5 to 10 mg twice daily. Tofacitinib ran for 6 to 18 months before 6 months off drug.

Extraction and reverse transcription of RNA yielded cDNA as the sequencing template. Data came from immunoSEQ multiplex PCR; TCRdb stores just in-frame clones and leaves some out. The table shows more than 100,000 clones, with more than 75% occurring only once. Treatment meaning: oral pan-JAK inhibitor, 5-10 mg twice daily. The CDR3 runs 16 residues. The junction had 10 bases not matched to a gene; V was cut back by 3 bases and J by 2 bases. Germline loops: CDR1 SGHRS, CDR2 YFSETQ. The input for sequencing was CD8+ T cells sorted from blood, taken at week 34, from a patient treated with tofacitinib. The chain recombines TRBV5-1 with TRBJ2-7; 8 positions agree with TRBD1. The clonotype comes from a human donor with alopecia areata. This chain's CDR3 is CASSSGLGTGTYEQYF. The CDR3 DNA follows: TGCGCCAGCAGCTCCGGCCTGGGGACAGGAACCTACGAGCAGTACTTC.